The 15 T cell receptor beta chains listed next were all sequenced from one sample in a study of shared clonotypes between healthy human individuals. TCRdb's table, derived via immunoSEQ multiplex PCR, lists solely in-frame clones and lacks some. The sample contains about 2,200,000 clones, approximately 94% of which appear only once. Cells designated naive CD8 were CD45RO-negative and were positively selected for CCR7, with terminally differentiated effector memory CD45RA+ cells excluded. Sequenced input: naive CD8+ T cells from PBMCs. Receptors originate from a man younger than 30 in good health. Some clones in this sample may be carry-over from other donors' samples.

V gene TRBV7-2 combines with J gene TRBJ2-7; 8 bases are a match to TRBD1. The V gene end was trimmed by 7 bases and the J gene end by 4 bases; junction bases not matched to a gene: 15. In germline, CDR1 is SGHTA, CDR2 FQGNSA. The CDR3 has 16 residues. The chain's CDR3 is CASNLRAGGFLYEQYF. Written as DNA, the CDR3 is TGTGCCAGCAATCTAAGGGCAGGGGGCTTCCTTTACGAGCAGTACTTC.

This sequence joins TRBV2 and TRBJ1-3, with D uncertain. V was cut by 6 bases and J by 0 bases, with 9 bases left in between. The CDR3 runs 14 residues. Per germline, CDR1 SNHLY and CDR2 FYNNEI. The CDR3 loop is CASRTRSSGNTIYF. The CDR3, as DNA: TGTGCCAGCAGAACTAGAAGCTCTGGAAACACCATATATTTT.

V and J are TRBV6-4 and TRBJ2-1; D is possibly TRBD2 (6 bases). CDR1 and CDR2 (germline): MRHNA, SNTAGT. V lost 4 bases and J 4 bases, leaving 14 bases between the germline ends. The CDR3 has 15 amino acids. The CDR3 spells CASSVGAGRYNEQFF. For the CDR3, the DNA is TGTGCCAGCAGTGTAGGGGCGGGAAGATACAATGAGCAGTTCTTC.

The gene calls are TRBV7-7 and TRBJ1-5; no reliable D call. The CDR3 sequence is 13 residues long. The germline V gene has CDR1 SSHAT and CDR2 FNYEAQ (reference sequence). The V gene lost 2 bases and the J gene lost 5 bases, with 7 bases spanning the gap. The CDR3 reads CASSLRPDQPQHF. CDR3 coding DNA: TGTGCCAGCAGCTTAAGGCCCGATCAGCCCCAGCATTTT.

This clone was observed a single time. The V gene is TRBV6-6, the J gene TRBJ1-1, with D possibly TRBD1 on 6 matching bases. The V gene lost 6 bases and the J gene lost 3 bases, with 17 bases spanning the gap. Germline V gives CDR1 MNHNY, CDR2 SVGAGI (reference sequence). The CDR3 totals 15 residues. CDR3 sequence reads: CASRVAWRGDTEAFF. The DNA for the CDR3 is TGTGCCAGCAGAGTAGCTTGGAGGGGGGACACTGAAGCTTTCTTT.

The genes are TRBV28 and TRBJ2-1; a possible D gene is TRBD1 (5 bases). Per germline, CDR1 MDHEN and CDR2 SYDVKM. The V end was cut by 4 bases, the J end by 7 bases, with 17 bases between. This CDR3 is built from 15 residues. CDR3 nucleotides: TGTGCCAGCAGTTATCAGCAGTATAAGGGGAATGAGCAGTTCTTC. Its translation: CASSYQQYKGNEQFF.

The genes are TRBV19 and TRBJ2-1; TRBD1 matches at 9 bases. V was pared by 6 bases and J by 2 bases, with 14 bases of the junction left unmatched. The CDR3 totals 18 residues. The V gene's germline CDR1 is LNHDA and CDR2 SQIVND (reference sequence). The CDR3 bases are TGTGCCAGTAGGACCGGGACAGGGTTGGTTTCCGCCTACAATGAGCAGTTCTTC. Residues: CASRTGTGLVSAYNEQFF. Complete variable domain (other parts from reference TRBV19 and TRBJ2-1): DGGITQSPKYLFRKEGQNVTLSCEQNLNHDAMYWYRQDPGQGLRLIYYSQIVNDFQKGDIAEGYSVSREKKESFPLTVTSAQKNPTAFYLCASRTGTGLVSAYNEQFFGPGTRLTVL.

The CDR3 spells CASTPDRADDYQPQHF. In nucleotides, the CDR3 is TGTGCCAGTACCCCGGACAGGGCCGACGATTATCAGCCCCAGCATTTT. The chain uses TRBV19 and TRBJ1-5, with 8 bases identical to TRBD1. CDR3 length: 16 amino acids. Trimming took 7 bases from V and 5 from J; bases not matched to a gene: 13. Germline CDR1 is LNHDA and CDR2 is SQIVND (reference sequence).

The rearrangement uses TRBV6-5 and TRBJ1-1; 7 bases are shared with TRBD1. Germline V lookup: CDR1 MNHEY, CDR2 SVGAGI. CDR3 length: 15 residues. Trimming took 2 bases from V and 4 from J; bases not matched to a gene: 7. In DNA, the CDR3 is TGTGCCAGCAGTTACGGGACAGCCGCCGGCACTGAAGCTTTCTTT. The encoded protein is CASSYGTAAGTEAFF.

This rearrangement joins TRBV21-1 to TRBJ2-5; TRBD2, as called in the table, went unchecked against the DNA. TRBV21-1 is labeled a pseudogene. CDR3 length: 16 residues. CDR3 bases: TGTGCCAGCAGCAATTCATGGGAGGGCTCCCAAGAGACCCAGTACTTC. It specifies CASSNSWEGSQETQYF.

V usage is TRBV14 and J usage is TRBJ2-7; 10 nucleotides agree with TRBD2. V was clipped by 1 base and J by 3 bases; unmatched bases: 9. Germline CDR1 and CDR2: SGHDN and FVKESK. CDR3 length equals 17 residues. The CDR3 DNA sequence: TGTGCCAGCAGCCAAGTGTCTAGCGGGAGATGGGACTACGAGCAGTACTTC. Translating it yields CASSQVSSGRWDYEQYF.

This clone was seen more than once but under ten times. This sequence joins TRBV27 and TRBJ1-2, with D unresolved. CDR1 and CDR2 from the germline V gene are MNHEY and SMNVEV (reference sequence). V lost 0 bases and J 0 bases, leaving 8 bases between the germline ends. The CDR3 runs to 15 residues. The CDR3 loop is CASSLSILSNYGYTF. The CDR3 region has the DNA TGTGCCAGCAGTTTATCGATTCTCTCTAACTATGGCTACACCTTC.

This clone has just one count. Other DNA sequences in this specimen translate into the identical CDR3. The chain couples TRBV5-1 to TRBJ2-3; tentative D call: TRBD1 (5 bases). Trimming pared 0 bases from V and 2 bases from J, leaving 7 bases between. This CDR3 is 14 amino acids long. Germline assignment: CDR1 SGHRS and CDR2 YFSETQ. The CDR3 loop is CASSLDRSTDTQYF. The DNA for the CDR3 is TGCGCCAGCAGCTTGGACAGGTCCACAGATACGCAGTATTTT.

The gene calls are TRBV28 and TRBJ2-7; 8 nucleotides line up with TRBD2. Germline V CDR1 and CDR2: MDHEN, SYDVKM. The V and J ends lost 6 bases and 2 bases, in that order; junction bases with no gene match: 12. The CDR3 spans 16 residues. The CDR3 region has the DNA TGTGCCAGCAGCCATCTAGCGGGCCTGATCGCCTACGAGCAGTACTTC. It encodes CASSHLAGLIAYEQYF.

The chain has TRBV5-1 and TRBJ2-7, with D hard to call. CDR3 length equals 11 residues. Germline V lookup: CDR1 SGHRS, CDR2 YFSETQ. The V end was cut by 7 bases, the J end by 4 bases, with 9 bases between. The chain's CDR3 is CASALGYEQYF. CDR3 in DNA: TGCGCCAGCGCTCTAGGATACGAGCAGTACTTC.